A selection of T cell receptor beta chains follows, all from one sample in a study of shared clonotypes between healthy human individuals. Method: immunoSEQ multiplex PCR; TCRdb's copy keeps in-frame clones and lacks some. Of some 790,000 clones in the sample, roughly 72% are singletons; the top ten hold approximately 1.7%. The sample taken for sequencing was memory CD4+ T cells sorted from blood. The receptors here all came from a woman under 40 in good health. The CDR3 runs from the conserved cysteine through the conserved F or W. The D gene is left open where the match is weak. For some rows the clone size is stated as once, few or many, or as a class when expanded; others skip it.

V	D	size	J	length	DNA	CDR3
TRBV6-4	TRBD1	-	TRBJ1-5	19	TGTGCCAGCAGTGTAACAGGGGGCCCCGCTAATTATAGCAATCAGCCCCAGCATTTT	CASSVTGGPANYSNQPQHF
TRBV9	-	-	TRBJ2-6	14	TGTGCCAGCAGCTTTCGAGCTGGGGCCAACGTCCTGACTTTC	CASSFRAGANVLTF
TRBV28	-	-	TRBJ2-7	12	TGTGCCAGCGGACAGTTATCCTACGAGCAGTACTTC	CASGQLSYEQYF
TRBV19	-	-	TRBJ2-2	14	TGTGCCAGTAACGTGGCCATGAACACCGGGGAGCTGTTTTTT	CASNVAMNTGELFF
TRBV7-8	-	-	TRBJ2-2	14	TGTGCCAGCAGGCCACTAGGGGGACCCGGGGAGCTGTTTTTT	CASRPLGGPGELFF
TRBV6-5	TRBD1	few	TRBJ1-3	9	TGTGCCAGCCCAGGGACAGCAAATTTT	CASPGTANF
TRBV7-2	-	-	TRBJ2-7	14	TGTGCCAGCAGCTTAGCCGGCCGGGACTACGAGCAGTACTTC	CASSLAGRDYEQYF
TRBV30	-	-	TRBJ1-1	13	TGTGCCTGGAGTGCCCCCAGACTATCCGAAGCTTTCTTT	CAWSAPRLSEAFF
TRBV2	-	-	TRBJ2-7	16	TGTGCCAGCAGTGGGAGCTCTGCGGGACAGCTCTCCGAGCAGTACTTC	CASSGSSAGQLSEQYF
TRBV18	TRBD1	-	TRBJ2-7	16	TGTGCCAGCTCACCTATACATGGGACAGGTTACTACGAGCAGTACTTC	CASSPIHGTGYYEQYF
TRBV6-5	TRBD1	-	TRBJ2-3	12	TGTGCCAGGTGGACAGGGCGGCATACGCAGTATTTT	CARWTGRHTQYF
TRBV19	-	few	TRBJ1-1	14	TGTGCCAGTAGTGATGACAGGTGGAACACTGAAGCTTTCTTT	CASSDDRWNTEAFF
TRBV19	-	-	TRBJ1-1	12	TGTGCCAGTAGTAGCAGGGACACTGAAGCTTTCTTT	CASSSRDTEAFF
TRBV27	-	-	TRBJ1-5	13	TGTGCCAGCAATAGACCCCTAGACCGAGCCCAGCATTTT	CASNRPLDRAQHF
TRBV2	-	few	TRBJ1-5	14	TGTGCCAGTGCGAGGGACCGAACCCTGGGGCCCCAGCATTTT	CASARDRTLGPQHF
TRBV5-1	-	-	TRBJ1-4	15	TGCGCCAGCAGCTCGGGTCATGTCAATAATGAAAAACTGTTTTTT	CASSSGHVNNEKLFF
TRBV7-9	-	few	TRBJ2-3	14	TGTGCCAGCAGCCGGGACACCACCACAGATACGCAGTATTTT	CASSRDTTTDTQYF
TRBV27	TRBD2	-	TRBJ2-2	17	TGTGCCAGCAGTTTATTGCTGAGCGGGAGGGGGACCGGGGAGCTGTTTTTT	CASSLLLSGRGTGELFF
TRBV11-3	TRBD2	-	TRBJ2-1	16	TGTGCCAGCAGCTTGGGGGCTAGCGGGCAACGCGGTGAGCAGTTCTTC	CASSLGASGQRGEQFF
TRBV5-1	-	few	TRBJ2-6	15	TGCGCCAGCAGCTTGAGTGCGGCTGGGGCCAACGTCCTGACTTTC	CASSLSAAGANVLTF
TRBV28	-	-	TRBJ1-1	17	TGTGCCAGCAGTTTGGGGGGGGCCCGTCTTCCGGGGACTGAAGCTTTCTTT	CASSLGGARLPGTEAFF
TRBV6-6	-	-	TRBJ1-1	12	TGTGCCAGCAGCGACCCGAACACTGAAGCTTTCTTT	CASSDPNTEAFF
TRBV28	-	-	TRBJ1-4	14	TGTGCCGCCTCAGGTGGGCAGTTTCTAGAAAAACTGTTTTTT	CAASGGQFLEKLFF
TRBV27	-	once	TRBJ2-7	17	TGTGCCAGCAATAGGGACGGGAGCGCCCCCACCTCCTACGAGCAGTACTTC	CASNRDGSAPTSYEQYF
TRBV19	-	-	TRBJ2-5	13	TGTGCCAGTAGCCGTAACCCTCTGGAGACCCAGTACTTC	CASSRNPLETQYF
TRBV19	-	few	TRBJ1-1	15	TGTGCCAGTAGTCCCCTGGGGAAAGAGGGCACTGAAGCTTTCTTT	CASSPLGKEGTEAFF
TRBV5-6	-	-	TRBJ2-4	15	TGTGCCAGCAGCTTGGCAGCAGGGGCCAAAAACATTCAGTACTTC	CASSLAAGAKNIQYF
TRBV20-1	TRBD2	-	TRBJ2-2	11	TGCGCACGGGGGGACACCGGGGAGCTGTTTTTT	CARGDTGELFF
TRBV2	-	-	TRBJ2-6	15	TGTGCCAGCAGTGAGACCCGCGCGGGGGCCAACGTCCTGACTTTC	CASSETRAGANVLTF
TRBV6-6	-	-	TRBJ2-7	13	TGTGCCAGCAGAATGATGCCGGAGGAGGAGCAGTACTTC	CASRMMPEEEQYF
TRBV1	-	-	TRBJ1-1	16	TGCACCAGCCATTCATTTCTCCCAGACGGAATCACTGAAGCTTTCTTT	CTSHSFLPDGITEAFF
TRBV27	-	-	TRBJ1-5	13	TGTGCCAGCAGTTACGACGGTGATCAGCCCCAGCATTTT	CASSYDGDQPQHF
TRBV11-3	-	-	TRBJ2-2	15	TGTGCCAGCAGCTTAGGCGGTAGCGAAACCGGGGAGCTGTTTTTT	CASSLGGSETGELFF
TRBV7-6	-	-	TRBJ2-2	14	TGTGCCAGCAGCCATCCAGGGTACACCGGGGAGCTGTTTTTT	CASSHPGYTGELFF
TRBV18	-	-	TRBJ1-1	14	TGTGCCAGCTCACCATACTCGGGGAACACTGAAGCTTTCTTT	CASSPYSGNTEAFF
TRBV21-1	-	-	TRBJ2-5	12	TGTGCCAGCATCGACAGGGGGGAGACCCAGTACTTC	CASIDRGETQYF
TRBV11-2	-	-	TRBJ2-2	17	TGTGCCAGCAGCCTGGGACCGCTGATGAGCCGAACCGGGGAGCTGTTTTTT	CASSLGPLMSRTGELFF
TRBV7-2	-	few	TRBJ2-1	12	TGTGCCAGCAGCCCCGTACACAATGAGCAGTTCTTC	CASSPVHNEQFF
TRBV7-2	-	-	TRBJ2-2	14	TGTGCCAGCAGCCCCCAGTTGGACACCGGGGAGCTGTTTTTT	CASSPQLDTGELFF
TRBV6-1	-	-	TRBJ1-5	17	TGTGCCAGCAGTGAATGGGGGGAAAACTATAGCAATCAGCCCCAGCATTTT	CASSEWGENYSNQPQHF
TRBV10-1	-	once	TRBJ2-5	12	TGCGCCAGCAGCCCCGGGAGTGAGACCCAGTACTTC	CASSPGSETQYF